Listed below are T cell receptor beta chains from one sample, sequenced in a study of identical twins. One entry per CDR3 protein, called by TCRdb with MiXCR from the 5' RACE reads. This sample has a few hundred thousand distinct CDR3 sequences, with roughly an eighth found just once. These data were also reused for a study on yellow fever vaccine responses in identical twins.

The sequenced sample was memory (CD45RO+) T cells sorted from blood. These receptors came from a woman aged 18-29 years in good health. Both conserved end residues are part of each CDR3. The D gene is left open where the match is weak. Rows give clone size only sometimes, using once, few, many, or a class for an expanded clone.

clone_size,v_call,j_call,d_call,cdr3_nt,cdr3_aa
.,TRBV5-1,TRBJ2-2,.,TGCGCCAGCAGCCCGGAGGGACTTGGGACCGGGGAGCTGTTTTTT,CASSPEGLGTGELFF
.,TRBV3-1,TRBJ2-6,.,TGTGCCAGCAGCTGGTTCTCTGGGGCCAACGTCCTGACTTTC,CASSWFSGANVLTF
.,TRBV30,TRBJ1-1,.,TGTGCCTGGAGTGTCGGGGGAGGCACTGAAGCTTTCTTT,CAWSVGGGTEAFF
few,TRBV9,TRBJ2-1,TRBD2,TGTGCCAGCAGCGCCACTAGCGGAGGATACAATGAGCAGTTCTTC,CASSATSGGYNEQFF
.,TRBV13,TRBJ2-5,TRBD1,TGTGCCAGCAGTCCCGGGACAGGGGACCAAGAGACCCAGTACTTC,CASSPGTGDQETQYF
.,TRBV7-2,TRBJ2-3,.,TGTGCCAGCAGCTTCCATAATAAGAACACAGATACGCAGTATTTT,CASSFHNKNTDTQYF
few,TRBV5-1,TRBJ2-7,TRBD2,TGCGCCAGCAGCTTGGAACGGCTGACTAGCGGGAGCGGAGACGAGCAGTACTTC,CASSLERLTSGSGDEQYF
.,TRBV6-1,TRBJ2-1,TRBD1,TGTGCCAGCAGAGGGACAGGTTACAATGAGCAGTTCTTC,CASRGTGYNEQFF
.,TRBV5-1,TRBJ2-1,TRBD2,TGCGCCAGCAGGTTGGGCGGGAGCGATGAGCAGTTCTTC,CASRLGGSDEQFF
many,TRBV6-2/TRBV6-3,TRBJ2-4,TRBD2,TGTGCCAGCAGTCCCGGACTAGCGGGAAGCATTCAGTACTTC,CASSPGLAGSIQYF
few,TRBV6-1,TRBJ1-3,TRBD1,TGTGCCAGCAGTGCTACCGGGACAGGGGGCATCACCATATATTTT,CASSATGTGGITIYF
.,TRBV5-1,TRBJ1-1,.,TGCGCCAGCAGCTTGGAAGCACCCCGAATGACTGAAGCTTTCTTT,CASSLEAPRMTEAFF
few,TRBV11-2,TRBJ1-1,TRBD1,TGTGCCAGCAACCGACAGGGTGGATACACTGAAGCTTTCTTT,CASNRQGGYTEAFF
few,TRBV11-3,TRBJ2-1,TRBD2,TGTGCCAGCAGCAAAGGAGGGACTACTAATGAGCAGTTCTTC,CASSKGGTTNEQFF
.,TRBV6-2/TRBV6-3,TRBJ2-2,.,TGTGCCAGCAGTTACTTTGGCCAGGGGCACACCGGGGAGCTGTTTTTT,CASSYFGQGHTGELFF
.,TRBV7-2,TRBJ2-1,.,TGTGCCAGCAGCTTTGATCAGGGGTCCTACAATGAGCAGTTCTTC,CASSFDQGSYNEQFF
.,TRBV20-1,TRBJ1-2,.,TGCAGTGCTTCCATAGAGGGGAGCAACTATGGCTACACCTTC,CSASIEGSNYGYTF
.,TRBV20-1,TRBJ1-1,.,TGCAGTGCTAACCGAGGACGCGCTGAAGCTTTCTTT,CSANRGRAEAFF
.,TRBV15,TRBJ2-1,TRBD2,TGTGCCACCAGCAGAGCTGAGCGGGGAACCTACAATGAGCAGTTCTTC,CATSRAERGTYNEQFF
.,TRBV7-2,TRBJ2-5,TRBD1,TGTGCCAGCAGCTCAGGGGGCAGAGTAGGGGAGACCCAGTACTTC,CASSSGGRVGETQYF
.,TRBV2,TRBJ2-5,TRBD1,TGTGCCAGCAGTGAGGACAGGGTAACAGAGACCCAGTACTTC,CASSEDRVTETQYF
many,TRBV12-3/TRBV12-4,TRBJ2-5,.,TGTGCCAGCAGCAACCTGGAGGGGACTCGGTACTTC,CASSNLEGTRYF
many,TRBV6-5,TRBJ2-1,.,TGTGCCAGCAGTTCCGAGTTGCACAATGAGCAGTTCTTC,CASSSELHNEQFF
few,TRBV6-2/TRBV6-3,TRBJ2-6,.,TGTGCCAGCAGTACCGGACACCCTGGGGCCAACGTCCTGACTTTC,CASSTGHPGANVLTF
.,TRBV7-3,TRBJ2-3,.,TGTGCCAGCAGCGCCGTACTTGGCGATACGCAGTATTTT,CASSAVLGDTQYF
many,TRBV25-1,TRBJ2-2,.,TGTGCCAGCAGTGGAACAGGGTCGACCGGGGAGCTGTTTTTT,CASSGTGSTGELFF
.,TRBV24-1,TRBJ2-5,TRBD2,TGTGCCACCAGTGCCCCGGGACTAGCGGGCGGGGAGACCCAGTACTTC,CATSAPGLAGGETQYF
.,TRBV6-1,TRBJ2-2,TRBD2,TGTGCCAGCAATATAGCGGGAGACACCGGGGAGCTGTTTTTT,CASNIAGDTGELFF
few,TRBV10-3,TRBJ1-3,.,TGTGCCATCAGTTCGGGGAGCTCTGGAAACACCATATATTTT,CAISSGSSGNTIYF
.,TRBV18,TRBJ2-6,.,TGTGCCAGCTCACCTACCCTGAGCTCTGGGGCCAACGTCCTGACTTTC,CASSPTLSSGANVLTF
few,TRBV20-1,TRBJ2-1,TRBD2,TGCAGTGCTAGAGATATGGTGGGGCGGGAGGGAATTTCGTTCTTC,CSARDMVGREGISFF
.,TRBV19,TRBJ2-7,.,TGTGCCAGTAGTGAGTGGGGAGATGAGCAGTACTTC,CASSEWGDEQYF
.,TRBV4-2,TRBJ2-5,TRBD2,TGTGCCAGCAGCCAAACGGGGACTAGCGGGGGACAAGAGACCCAGTACTTC,CASSQTGTSGGQETQYF
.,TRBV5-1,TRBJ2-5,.,TGCGCCAGCAGCTTGGCCTCCCAGGGAACGGAGACCCAGTACTTC,CASSLASQGTETQYF
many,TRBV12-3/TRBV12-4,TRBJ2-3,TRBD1,TGTGCCAGCAGGGGGACAGGGAACACAGATACGCAGTATTTT,CASRGTGNTDTQYF
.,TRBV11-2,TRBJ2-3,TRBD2,TGTGCCAGCAGCGTTAGCGGGGGGGCTTTAATAGATACGCAGTATTTT,CASSVSGGALIDTQYF
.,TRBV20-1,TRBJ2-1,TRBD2,TGCAGGGGTAGCGGGGCCAAAGGAGAGTTCTTC,CRGSGAKGEFF
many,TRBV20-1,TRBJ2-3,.,TGCAGTGCTAGAGACCTTAGGGGGGGCACAGATACGCAGTATTTT,CSARDLRGGTDTQYF
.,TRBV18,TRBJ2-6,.,TGTGCCAGCTCACCAAGGGCGGACATCTCTGGGGCCAACGTCCTGACTTTC,CASSPRADISGANVLTF
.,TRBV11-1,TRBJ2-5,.,TGTGCCAGCAGCTGGACTTTTCAAGAGACCCAGTACTTC,CASSWTFQETQYF
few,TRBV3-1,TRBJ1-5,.,TGTGCCAGCAGCCAAAAGATAGAAGGCGTCCAGCCCCAGCATTTT,CASSQKIEGVQPQHF
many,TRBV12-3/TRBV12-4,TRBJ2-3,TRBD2,TGTGCCAGCATCCTTAGCGGGACTAGCACAGATACGCAGTATTTT,CASILSGTSTDTQYF
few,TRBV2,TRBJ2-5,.,TGTGCCAGCAGTGAACAGCGGCCACTCTCCCAGTACTTC,CASSEQRPLSQYF
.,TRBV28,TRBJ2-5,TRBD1,TGTGCCAGCAGTTTCAGGGGGCCCCAAGAGACCCAGTACTTC,CASSFRGPQETQYF
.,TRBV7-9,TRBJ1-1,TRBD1,TGTGCCAGCAGCTCCTCCGGGACAGACACTGAAGCTTTCTTT,CASSSSGTDTEAFF
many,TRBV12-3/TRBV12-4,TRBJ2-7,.,TGTGCCAGCAGTCCCGGGAAGGCGGCCTCCTACGAGCAGTACTTC,CASSPGKAASYEQYF
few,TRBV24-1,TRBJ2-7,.,TGTGCCACCAGTGATTTAAACAGCCTCTACGCGCAGTACTTC,CATSDLNSLYAQYF
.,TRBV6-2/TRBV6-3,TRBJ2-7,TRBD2,TGTGCCAGCGTCCTAGCGGGAGACCCGTCCTACGAGCAGTACTTC,CASVLAGDPSYEQYF
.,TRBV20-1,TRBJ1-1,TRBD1,TGCAGTGCCGAGGAGGGACAGATGAACACTGAAGCTTTCTTT,CSAEEGQMNTEAFF
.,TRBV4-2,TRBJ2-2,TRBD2,TGTGCCAGCAGCCAAGTTGTGGGCAGCGGGGCCGGGGAGCTGTTTTTT,CASSQVVGSGAGELFF
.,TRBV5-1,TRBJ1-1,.,TGCGCCAGCGGCATGCAGGGAGACACTGAAGCTTTCTTT,CASGMQGDTEAFF
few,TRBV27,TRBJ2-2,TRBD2,TGTGCCAGCAGTTTACTAGCGGGAGTCGGGGAGCTGTTTTTT,CASSLLAGVGELFF
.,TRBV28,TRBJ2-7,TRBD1,TGTGCCAGCAGTAACTGGAGACAGGGGGATTCCTACGAGCAGTACTTC,CASSNWRQGDSYEQYF
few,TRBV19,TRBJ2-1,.,TGTGCCAGTAGCCAGACTAAGGAGCAGTTCTTC,CASSQTKEQFF